Listed below are T cell receptor beta chains from one sample, sequenced in a study of blood T cell repertoires in COVID-19. Sequenced by immunoSEQ multiplex PCR; TCRdb stores in-frame clones only, minus some. In the table there are around 260,000 clones, 84% of which are singletons. The sequencing sample was made of PBMCs or T cells enriched from blood (not recorded which). The receptor source for this set is a man between 25 and 39 years old with acute COVID-19. Both conserved end residues are part of each CDR3. D genes are given only for firm matches. Clone size is not always given. Where it is, it says once, few, many or a class for expanded clones.

j_call,v_call,cdr3_length,d_call,clone_size,cdr3_nt,cdr3_aa
TRBJ1-2,TRBV6-5,13,NA,few,TGTGCCAGCTCAATGGGGGGGGCCTATGGCTACACCTTC,CASSMGGAYGYTF
TRBJ2-1,TRBV4-2,16,TRBD2,once,TGTGCCAGCAGGCGACTTGGGGCGGGAGTGATATGGGAGCAGTTCTTC,CASRRLGAGVIWEQFF
TRBJ1-2,TRBV27,14,TRBD1,NA,TGTGCCAGCAGTGAATACCGGGACAGGGGTCTCTACACCTTC,CASSEYRDRGLYTF
TRBJ1-5,TRBV27,14,TRBD1,medium-sized,TGTGCCAGCAGTTCAGGGACAGTCAATCAGCCCCAGCATTTT,CASSSGTVNQPQHF
TRBJ1-4,TRBV7-2,15,TRBD1,NA,TGTGCCAGCAGCTCCTCGACAGGGCTTAATGAAAAACTGTTTTTT,CASSSSTGLNEKLFF
TRBJ1-2,TRBV2,16,TRBD1,NA,TGTGCCAGCAGTGAAATGGGACAGAGATTCGGCTATGGCTACACCTTC,CASSEMGQRFGYGYTF
TRBJ2-1,TRBV7-9,15,TRBD2,NA,TGTGCCAGCAGCTTATCCGGACTAGCGGGAGGTGAGCAGTTCTTC,CASSLSGLAGGEQFF
TRBJ1-1,TRBV11-3,14,NA,NA,TGTGCCAGCAGCTTCGGCGGAATGAACACTGAAGCTTTCTTT,CASSFGGMNTEAFF
TRBJ2-5,TRBV6-5,11,NA,NA,TGTGCCAGCACCGGTCAAGAGACCCAGTACTTC,CASTGQETQYF
TRBJ1-3,TRBV11-3,16,TRBD1,NA,TGTGCCAGCAGCTCCAGGACAGGTATCTCTGGAAACACCATATATTTT,CASSSRTGISGNTIYF
TRBJ1-2,TRBV15,16,NA,NA,TGTGCCACCAGCAGAGATCGTCGGGGTTCGGTTTATGGCTACACCTTC,CATSRDRRGSVYGYTF
TRBJ1-1,TRBV5-1,15,NA,few,TGTGCCAGCAGCTTGGTGTCGGCAGGCGTCACTGAAGCTTTCTTT,CASSLVSAGVTEAFF
TRBJ1-1,TRBV5-6,14,NA,once,TGTGCCAGCAGCACCGGGGTCTTCAGCACTGAAGCTTTCTTT,CASSTGVFSTEAFF
TRBJ2-3,TRBV20-1,12,NA,NA,TGCAGTGCTAGTCAGGAGGGAGATACGCAGTATTTT,CSASQEGDTQYF
TRBJ1-5,TRBV27,14,TRBD1,NA,TGTGCCAGCAGCCCGACAGGGAGTGATCAGCCCCAGCATTTT,CASSPTGSDQPQHF
TRBJ1-5,TRBV21-1,20,NA,NA,TGTGCCAGCAGCAATCCCCGAGTCGTCAATAGGGGCATCGGCAATCAGCCCCAGCATTTT,CASSNPRVVNRGIGNQPQHF
TRBJ1-6,TRBV3-1/TRBV3-2,16,TRBD1,NA,TGTGCCAGCAGCCATTTGACAGGGGTAGGCAGTTCACCCCTCCACTTT,CASSHLTGVGSSPLHF
TRBJ1-5,TRBV7-9,16,NA,NA,TGTGCCAGCAGCTTAGGATCAGGGGATAGCAATCAGCCCCAGCATTTT,CASSLGSGDSNQPQHF
TRBJ2-3,TRBV5-1,15,TRBD1,once,TGCGCCAGCAGCACCCCACAGGGGACGACAGATACGCAGTATTTT,CASSTPQGTTDTQYF
TRBJ1-2,TRBV19,12,NA,NA,TGTGCCAGTAGTACCCTCGTACGGGGGAGAGTGTTC,CASSTLVRGRVF